Listed below are T cell receptor beta chains from one sample, sequenced in a study of cytomegalovirus exposure and HLA in healthy donors. The repertoire was sequenced with immunoSEQ multiplex PCR; TCRdb's copy has only in-frame clones and lacks some. This table has some 100,000 clones, more than 75% appearing once. Sequenced: PBMCs. These receptors all come from a woman in her forties in good health and CMV-seropositive. Both conserved end residues are part of each CDR3. The order of the fields is J gene, V gene, D gene, clone size, CDR3 DNA, CDR3 protein. The D gene is left open where the match is weak. For some rows the clone size is stated as once, few or many, or as a class when expanded; others skip it.

TRBJ2-5 TRBV4-1 TRBD1 - TGCGCCAGCAGCCAACGCCGGGACAGGGATATCCAGTACTTC CASSQRRDRDIQYF
TRBJ2-7 TRBV7-9 - - TGTGCCAGCAGCCCGGGGACCTACGAGCAGTACTTC CASSPGTYEQYF
TRBJ2-7 TRBV5-6 - once TGTGCCAGCAGCTTGATAGGAGCGTATGAGCAGTACTTC CASSLIGAYEQYF
TRBJ2-1 TRBV15 TRBD2 - TGTGCCACCAGCAAGTTGACTAGCAGGTCCTACAATGAGCAGTTCTTC CATSKLTSRSYNEQFF
TRBJ1-5 TRBV30 TRBD1 - TGTGCCTGGGGGACAGGGCTTAGCAATCAGCCCCAGCATTTT CAWGTGLSNQPQHF
TRBJ2-7 TRBV6-6 TRBD2 - TGTGCCAGCAGTGGCCGACTAGCGGGTTCCTACGAGCAGTACTTC CASSGRLAGSYEQYF
TRBJ1-6 TRBV15 - few TGTGCCACCAGCAGAGTTCGGGGGGCCCCTAATAATTCACCCCTCCACTTT CATSRVRGAPNNSPLHF
TRBJ1-1 TRBV6-5 - - TGTGCCACCAGTAGGACAGAGAACACTGAAGCTTTCTTT CATSRTENTEAFF
TRBJ2-7 TRBV5-6 - - TGTGCCAGCAGCCCGCCCGACCTAGCCTACGAGCAGTACTTC CASSPPDLAYEQYF
TRBJ1-6 TRBV5-1 - - TGCGCCAGCAGCGATAACACGGGGGGACATTCACCCCTCCACTTT CASSDNTGGHSPLHF
TRBJ1-2 TRBV7-9 TRBD1 - TGTGCCAGCAGCTCCGGGACAGGGGGGGGCTACACCTTC CASSSGTGGGYTF
TRBJ1-5 TRBV28 TRBD1 - TGTGCCGGGCAAGGGGACAGGGGGTTTCAGCCCCAGCATTTT CAGQGDRGFQPQHF
TRBJ1-2 TRBV25-1 TRBD1 - TGTGCCAGCAGTCCACTACAGGGGGAGGATGGCTACACCTTC CASSPLQGEDGYTF
TRBJ2-1 TRBV30 - - TGTGCCTGGAGTGTCCAGTGGGAGCAGTTCTTC CAWSVQWEQFF
TRBJ2-7 TRBV30 - - TGTGCCTCCTTGGGGCTCAGGGGATTACGCTACGAGCAGTACTTC CASLGLRGLRYEQYF
TRBJ2-2 TRBV6-1 - - TGTGCCAGCAGTGACAGGAACACCGGGGAGCTGTTTTTT CASSDRNTGELFF
TRBJ2-7 TRBV29-1 TRBD1 - TGCAGCGGACAGGGAGAGTACGAGCAGTACTTC CSGQGEYEQYF
TRBJ2-3 TRBV4-2 - - TGTGCCAGCAGCCAACTCACGCGGGGGCGGGGAGATACGCAGTATTTT CASSQLTRGRGDTQYF
TRBJ1-5 TRBV7-9 TRBD1 few TGTGCCAGCAGCCACACAGGGGGCAATCAGCCCCAGCATTTT CASSHTGGNQPQHF
TRBJ1-1 TRBV18 - few TGTGCCAGCTCACCTTTGACGGGCACTGAAGCTTTCTTT CASSPLTGTEAFF
TRBJ2-7 TRBV6-1 TRBD1 - TGTGCCAGCAGTGAACAGGGGGCAAGCTCCTACGAGCAGTACTTC CASSEQGASSYEQYF
TRBJ2-5 TRBV29-1 - - TGCAGCGGCTTACGGGGGGCACAAGAGACCCAGTACTTC CSGLRGAQETQYF
TRBJ1-6 TRBV6-5 - - TGTGCCAGCAGCCCCCCGCGGGGGAACCAGTCACCCCTCCACTTT CASSPPRGNQSPLHF
TRBJ1-1 TRBV18 - - TGTGCCAGCTCACCACGGCCACAGGGCGGGGGGTCGGACACTGAAGTTTTCTTT CASSPRPQGGGSDTEVFF
TRBJ2-5 TRBV18 TRBD2 - TGTGCCAGCTCACAACTAGCGGGGGAAAGGGAGACCCAGTACTTC CASSQLAGERETQYF
TRBJ2-3 TRBV5-1 - - TGCGCCAGCAGCTTAGGACGGGGCGGGGGCACAGATACGCAGTATTTT CASSLGRGGGTDTQYF
TRBJ1-2 TRBV5-5 - - TGTGCCAGCAGCTTGGGTCAATATGGCTACACCTTC CASSLGQYGYTF
TRBJ1-2 TRBV5-6 - - TGTGCCAGCAGCCAACAGGGCCACTATGGCTACACCTTC CASSQQGHYGYTF
TRBJ1-5 TRBV19 TRBD1 - TGTGCCAGTAGTCCGACAGGGTGGATGGGCAATCAGCCCCAGCATTTT CASSPTGWMGNQPQHF
TRBJ1-1 TRBV18 - - TGTGCCAGCTCACCAGCTAATAGTGCTGTTTACACTGAAGCTTTCTTT CASSPANSAVYTEAFF
TRBJ1-1 TRBV5-1 - - TGCGCCAGCAGCTTCCTCACTGAAGCTTTCTTT CASSFLTEAFF
TRBJ1-4 TRBV4-1 TRBD1 - TGCGCCAGCAGCCAAGTGGAGACAGGGGATGAAAAACTGTTTTTT CASSQVETGDEKLFF
TRBJ2-1 TRBV5-1 TRBD2 - TGCGCCAGCAGCTCCACTGGACAGCGGGGGGCCCCCCTGCATGAGCAGTTCTTC CASSSTGQRGAPLHEQFF
TRBJ1-5 TRBV6-1 TRBD1 - TGTGCCAGCAGCAGGGACAGGAATCAGCCCCAGCATTTT CASSRDRNQPQHF
TRBJ1-1 TRBV7-9 - - TGTGCCAGCAGCTTACAGGGCTGGGCTGAAGCTTTCTTT CASSLQGWAEAFF
TRBJ1-1 TRBV30 - - TGTGCCCGGGAAGTGGGGGGTAACACTGAAGCTTTCTTT CAREVGGNTEAFF
TRBJ2-3 TRBV6-4 - few TGTGCCAGCAGTGACGTCTCCACAGATACGCAGTATTTT CASSDVSTDTQYF
TRBJ1-5 TRBV7-2 TRBD1 - TGTGCCAGCAGCTTAGGGGGGACAGACAATCAGCCCCAGCATTTT CASSLGGTDNQPQHF
TRBJ2-2 TRBV15 TRBD1 - TGTGCCACCGCAAGGGACAGACTGAACACCGGGGAGCTGTTTTTT CATARDRLNTGELFF
TRBJ1-2 TRBV7-6 - - TGTGCCAGCAGCTTAGTCCTCCAGGGCGGAGGCTACACCTTC CASSLVLQGGGYTF
TRBJ2-4 TRBV7-6 - - TGTGCCAGCAGCTTAGGGGCCCCCCGGGGATCCAAAAACATTCAGTACTTC CASSLGAPRGSKNIQYF
TRBJ2-3 TRBV19 - few TGTGCCAGTAGTATAAGAGGCAGCGCAAGGGAGTCGGCGCAGTATTTT CASSIRGSARESAQYF